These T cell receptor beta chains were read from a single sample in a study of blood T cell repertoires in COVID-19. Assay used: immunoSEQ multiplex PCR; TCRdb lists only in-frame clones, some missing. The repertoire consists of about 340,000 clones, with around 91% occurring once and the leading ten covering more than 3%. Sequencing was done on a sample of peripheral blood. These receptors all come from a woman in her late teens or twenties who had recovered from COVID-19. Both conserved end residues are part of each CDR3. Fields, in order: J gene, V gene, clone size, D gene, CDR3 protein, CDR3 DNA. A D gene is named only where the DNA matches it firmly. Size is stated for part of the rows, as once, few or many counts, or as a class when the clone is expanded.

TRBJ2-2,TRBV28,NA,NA,CASNSGRELFF,TGTGCCAGCAACAGCGGTAGGGAGCTGTTTTTT
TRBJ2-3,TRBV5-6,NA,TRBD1,CASSGTGTGGGTQYF,TGTGCCAGCAGCGGAACCGGGACAGGGGGTGGTACGCAGTATTTT
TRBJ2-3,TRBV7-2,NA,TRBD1,CASSLKQGVDTQYF,TGTGCCAGCAGCTTAAAACAGGGGGTTGATACGCAGTATTTT
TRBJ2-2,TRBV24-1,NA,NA,CATSGARERAGELFF,TGTGCCACCAGTGGGGCCAGGGAAAGGGCCGGGGAGCTGTTTTTT
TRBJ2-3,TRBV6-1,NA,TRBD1,CASSEEGGADTQYF,TGTGCCAGCAGTGAAGAAGGGGGCGCAGATACGCAGTATTTT
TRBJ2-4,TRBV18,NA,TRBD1,CASSPQDRVVAKNIQYF,TGTGCCAGCTCACCCCAGGACAGGGTGGTAGCCAAAAACATTCAGTACTTC
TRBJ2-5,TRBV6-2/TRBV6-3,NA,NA,CASSRHTGLRYQETQYF,TGTGCCAGCAGCCGACACACAGGGTTAAGGTACCAAGAGACCCAGTACTTC
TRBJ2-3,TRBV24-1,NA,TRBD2,CATSDSLASRGTDTQYF,TGTGCCACCAGTGATTCACTAGCGAGTAGGGGCACAGATACGCAGTATTTT
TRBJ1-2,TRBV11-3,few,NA,CASSLGQAYGYTF,TGTGCCAGCAGCTTAGGACAGGCCTATGGCTACACCTTC
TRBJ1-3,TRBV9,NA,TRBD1,CASSVSNGQGADTIYF,TGTGCCAGCAGCGTATCCAACGGACAGGGAGCGGACACCATATATTTT
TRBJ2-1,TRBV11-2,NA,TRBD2,CASSFRGRGGDEQFF,TGTGCCAGCAGCTTCCGCGGGAGGGGGGGCGATGAGCAGTTCTTC
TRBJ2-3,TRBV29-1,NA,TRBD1,CSVSQPGQGFCDTQYF,TGCAGCGTTTCCCAGCCGGGACAGGGGTTCTGTGATACGCAGTATTTT
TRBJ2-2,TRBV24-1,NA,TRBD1,CATSRRDRSRVGELFF,TGTGCCACCAGCCGGAGGGACAGGTCGAGGGTCGGGGAGCTGTTTTTT
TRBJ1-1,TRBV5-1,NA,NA,CASSLQGNTEAFF,TGCGCCAGCAGCTTGCAGGGGAACACTGAAGCTTTCTTT
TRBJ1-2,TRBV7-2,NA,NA,CASSLGPGLTYGYTF,TGTGCCAGCAGCTTAGGTCCAGGCCTTACCTATGGCTACACCTTC
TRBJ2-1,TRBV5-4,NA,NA,CASSSLGGLRNEQFF,TGTGCCAGCAGCTCACTGGGGGGGCTGCGCAATGAGCAGTTCTTC
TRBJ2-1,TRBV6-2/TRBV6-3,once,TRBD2,CASSLVGLADQQFF,TGTGCCAGCAGTCTCGTAGGACTAGCGGATCAGCAGTTCTTC
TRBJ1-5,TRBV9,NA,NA,CASSVPKGGKANGPQHF,TGTGCCAGCAGCGTACCGAAAGGGGGAAAAGCAAATGGGCCCCAGCATTTT
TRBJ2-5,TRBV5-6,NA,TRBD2,CASSLAGAGLAGRRETQYF,TGTGCCAGCAGCTTGGCGGGCGCGGGACTAGCGGGAAGGCGTGAGACCCAGTACTTC
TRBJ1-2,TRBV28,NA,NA,CASDGRSGFDYGYTF,TGTGCCAGCGACGGCCGGTCAGGATTTGACTATGGCTACACCTTC
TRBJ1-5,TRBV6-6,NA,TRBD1,CASSTGVGGQPQHF,TGTGCCAGCAGTACAGGGGTAGGAGGTCAGCCCCAGCATTTT
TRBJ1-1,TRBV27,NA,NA,CASRTGNTEAFF,TGTGCCAGCAGGACAGGGAACACTGAAGCTTTCTTT
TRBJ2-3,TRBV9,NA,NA,CASSAGDSNTDTQYF,TGTGCCAGCAGCGCGGGGGACTCAAACACAGATACGCAGTATTTT
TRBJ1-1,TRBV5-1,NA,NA,CASSLGTQMPNTEAFF,TGCGCCAGCAGCTTGGGTACACAAATGCCGAACACTGAAGCTTTCTTT
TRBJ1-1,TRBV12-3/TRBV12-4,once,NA,CASSLGAPTEAFF,TGTGCCAGCAGTTTGGGGGCTCCGACTGAAGCTTTCTTT